The 30 T cell receptor beta chains below were found in one sample sequenced in a study of graft-versus-host responses after intestinal transplantation. The antigens for these receptors are not known. Profiled with immunoSEQ multiplex PCR; TCRdb holds only in-frame clones, not every one. This sample has over 100,000 clones, with roughly 95% found just once. The source was unstimulated CD8+ T cells sorted from spleen or lymph node cells, collected before intestinal transplant. The source of these receptors is a human donor who received an intestinal transplant.

This clone was observed a few times. The J gene is TRBJ2-2, the V gene TRBV14, with a tentative D call TRBD2 (6 bases). V lost 0 bases to trimming and J lost 5 bases, with 7 bases between them. Per germline, CDR1 SGHDN and CDR2 FVKESK. The CDR3 contains 14 residues. As DNA, the CDR3 is TGTGCCAGCAGCCAAGAACGGGAGACCGGGGAGCTGTTTTTT. Amino acids: CASSQERETGELFF.

The chain is built from TRBV7-9 and TRBJ2-5; 9 bases are shared with TRBD1. The germline gives CDR1 SEHNR, CDR2 FQNEAQ (reference sequence). This CDR3 has 16 amino acids. V trimming: 3 bases; J trimming: 1 base; junction bases outside the gene matches: 6. This chain's CDR3 is CASSFSEQGAQETQYF. The CDR3, as DNA: TGTGCCAGCAGCTTCTCCGAACAGGGGGCCCAAGAGACCCAGTACTTC.

V is TRBV11-2 and J is TRBJ2-3; TRBD1 is a possible D gene (5 bases). V gave up 6 bases and J gave up 6 bases, with 10 bases separating them. Germline V gene lookup returns CDR1 SGHAT and CDR2 FQNNGV. This CDR3 is 12 amino acids long. CDR3 bases: TGTGCCAGCAGTACTGGGGCGGATACGCAGTATTTT. Translated, it gives CASSTGADTQYF.

V and J are TRBV5-1 and TRBJ1-2; 9 bases align to TRBD1. Trimming removed 0 bases from V and 8 bases from J; junction bases left unmatched: 5. The length of the CDR3 is 14 residues. Germline V gives CDR1 SGHRS, CDR2 YFSETQ. The CDR3 bases are TGCGCCAGCAGCTTGGGGACAGGGGATAGAGGCTACACCTTC. Protein product: CASSLGTGDRGYTF.

The chain uses TRBV27 and TRBJ2-1, with D maybe TRBD1 (6 bases). Trimming removed 8 bases at V and 5 bases at J, with 19 bases between. This CDR3 has 15 residues. Germline V CDR1 and CDR2: MNHEY, SMNVEV (reference sequence). Written as DNA, the CDR3 is TGTGCCAGCCCTGATGTCGATCGACAGGACAATGAGCAGTTCTTC. This translates into CASPDVDRQDNEQFF.

The V call is TRBV2, the J call TRBJ2-7; 8 bases match TRBD1. V trimming: 7 bases; J trimming: 2 bases; junction bases outside the gene matches: 10. The CDR3 spans 15 residues. CDR1 SNHLY and CDR2 FYNNEI come from the germline V gene. The CDR3 here is CASNPTRQGTYEQYF. The DNA for the CDR3 is TGTGCCAGCAACCCCACGAGACAGGGGACCTACGAGCAGTACTTC.

The chain recombines TRBV4-1 with TRBJ1-1, with 9 bases aligning to TRBD1. CDR3 length equals 14 residues. CDR1 is MGHRA and CDR2 is YSYEKL in the germline V gene. Trimming cost V 4 bases and J 5 bases; bases outside gene matches: 5. The CDR3 DNA reads TGCGCCAGCAGCCCCGGACAGGGGCGGACTGAAGCTTTCTTT. It codes for CASSPGQGRTEAFF.

The V gene is TRBV5-6, the J gene TRBJ1-2; the match to TRBD1 covers 8 bases. The V segment lost 3 bases and the J segment 8 bases; nucleotides outside the gene matches: 6. The length of the CDR3 is 13 residues. In germline, CDR1 is SGHDT, CDR2 YYEEEE. CDR3 DNA: TGTGCCAGCAGCTCGCAGGGGGCGCGGGGCTACACCTTC. Translation gives CASSSQGARGYTF. Supplemented by reference TRBV5-6 and TRBJ1-2, the full variable domain reads DAGVTQSPTHLIKTRGQQVTLRCSPKSGHDTVSWYQQALGQGPQFIFQYYEEEERQRGNFPDRFSGHQFPNYSSELNVNALLLGDSALYLCASSSQGARGYTFGSGTRLTVV.

The chain employs TRBV15 and TRBJ2-3; D gene uncertain. V dropped 1 base and J dropped 4 bases, with 9 bases sitting between them. The CDR3 contains 14 residues. The germline V gene encodes CDR1 LNHNV and CDR2 YYDKDF (reference sequence). CDR3 coding DNA: TGTGCCACCAGCAGAGTGACGGGTCCAGATACGCAGTATTTT. Translation gives CATSRVTGPDTQYF.

The chain links TRBV4-1 to TRBJ2-3, with D uncertain. Germline CDR1 is MGHRA and CDR2 is YSYEKL. V was shortened by 0 bases and J by 2 bases, with 12 bases between the two germline ends. This CDR3 is built from 16 residues. CDR3 sequence reads: CASSQELSPYTDTQYF. The CDR3 bases are TGCGCCAGCAGCCAAGAGTTGAGTCCTTACACAGATACGCAGTATTTT.

The CDR3 sequence is CASSYGTNSYEQYF. The CDR3 DNA sequence: TGTGCCAGCAGTTACGGGACAAACTCCTACGAGCAGTACTTC. The V and J genes are TRBV6-5 and TRBJ2-7; possibly TRBD1 for D (6 bases). V was shortened by 2 bases and J by 0 bases, with 8 bases between the two germline ends. This CDR3 is built from 14 residues. From germline, CDR1 is MNHEY and CDR2 SVGAGI.

The V gene is TRBV2, the J gene TRBJ2-1, with 11 bases matching TRBD1. Per the germline V gene, CDR1 is SNHLY and CDR2 is FYNNEI. V lost 6 bases and J lost 0; bases outside the gene matches: 16. The CDR3 has 20 amino acids. Here the CDR3 reads CASRPAGGQGEAGSYNEQFF. DNA of the CDR3: TGTGCCAGCAGACCGGCGGGGGGACAGGGGGAGGCGGGCTCCTACAATGAGCAGTTCTTC.

The chain carries TRBV12-5 and TRBJ2-6; 7 bases are a match to TRBD1. The CDR3 is 18 residues long. V was clipped by 0 bases and J by 2 bases; unmatched bases: 7. The V gene's germline CDR1 is LGHNT and CDR2 FRNRAP. CDR3 in amino acids: CASGLVQTGRTGANVLTF. In DNA, the CDR3 is TGTGCTAGTGGTTTGGTACAGACAGGGCGAACTGGGGCCAACGTCCTGACTTTC.

The chain carries TRBV28 and TRBJ1-2, with TRBD1 matching 8 bases. The CDR3 is 17 residues long. Germline loops: CDR1 MDHEN, CDR2 SYDVKM. Trimming took 5 bases from V and 8 from J; bases not matched to a gene: 19. The CDR3 bases are TGTGCCAGCAGTCTTCTGGTGACAGGGGCCTTATCATTCGGCTACACCTTC. As protein: CASSLLVTGALSFGYTF.

CDR3 region: CASSQSLRGTDTQYF. As DNA, the CDR3 is TGTGCCAGCAGCCAATCATTGCGGGGCACAGATACGCAGTATTTT. The V gene is TRBV14, the J gene TRBJ2-3, with D possibly matching TRBD2 (5 bases). From germline, CDR1 is SGHDN and CDR2 FVKESK. Trimming removed 2 bases from V and 1 base from J, with 10 bases in between. The CDR3 contains 15 residues.

The chain links TRBV28 to TRBJ1-1, with D perhaps matching TRBD1 (5 bases). This CDR3 has 13 residues. The V and J ends lost 10 bases and 3 bases respectively, with 15 bases between them. Germline V gives CDR1 MDHEN, CDR2 SYDVKM. The CDR3 DNA follows: TGTGCCATTCTAGCAGGGTCATACACTGAAGCTTTCTTT. Its protein is CAILAGSYTEAFF.

This sequence joins TRBV28 and TRBJ1-2; no definite D call. Germline CDR1 MDHEN, CDR2 SYDVKM. V was pared by 3 bases and J by 3 bases, with 14 bases between. CDR3 length: 15 residues. The CDR3, as DNA: TGTGCCAGCAGTTTGTCGGAAGCCTATTACTATGGCTACACCTTC. It yields the protein CASSLSEAYYYGYTF.

The rearrangement links TRBV7-2 to TRBJ2-7; weak D call: TRBD1 (6 bases). The length of the CDR3 is 13 residues. The germline V and J ends were trimmed by 2 bases and 3 bases, with 8 bases remaining between them. Germline CDR1 SGHTA, CDR2 FQGNSA. The DNA of the CDR3 is TGTGCCAGCAGCTTACTACAGGGCTACGAGCAGTACTTC. It yields the protein CASSLLQGYEQYF.

The rearrangement uses TRBV10-1 and TRBJ2-1; 14 bases are shared with TRBD2. This CDR3 contains 16 residues. The V gene's germline CDR1 is WNHNN and CDR2 SYGVQD (reference sequence). Trimming removed 2 bases from V and 11 bases from J; junction bases left unmatched: 8. CDR3 sequence reads: CASSEAPGTSGSKQFF. The CDR3 region has the DNA TGCGCCAGCAGTGAGGCTCCCGGGACTAGCGGGAGTAAGCAGTTCTTC.

The chain recombines TRBV27 with TRBJ1-4; D possibly corresponds to TRBD1 (5 bases). The CDR3 extends over 13 amino acids. The V end was cut by 6 bases, the J end by 10 bases, with 15 bases between. Germline CDR1 and CDR2: MNHEY and SMNVEV (reference sequence). CDR3: CASSTVRQGKLFF. The CDR3 coding sequence is TGTGCCAGCAGCACGGTCAGGCAGGGAAAACTGTTTTTT. The variable domain in full, with the rest retrieved from reference TRBV27 and TRBJ1-4, is EAQVTQNPRYLITVTGKKLTVTCSQNMNHEYMSWYRQDPGLGLRQIYYSMNVEVTDKGDVPEGYKVSRKEKRNFPLILESPSPNQTSLYFCASSTVRQGKLFFGSGTQLSVL.

CDR3 sequence reads: CASSVRTSGNYEQYF. As DNA, the CDR3 is TGCGCCAGCAGCGTGAGGACTAGCGGGAACTACGAGCAGTACTTC. The rearrangement links TRBV5-1 to TRBJ2-7; 12 bases line up with TRBD2. The CDR3 loop spans 15 amino acids. CDR1 SGHRS and CDR2 YFSETQ come from the germline V gene. Trimming at V came to 4 bases and at J to 3 bases, leaving 5 bases not matched to a gene.

The chain joins TRBV9 to TRBJ2-2; 10 bases align to TRBD2. The junction had 7 bases not matched to a gene; V was cut back by 0 bases and J by 5 bases. The CDR3 covers 17 residues. Per germline, CDR1 SGDLS and CDR2 YYNGEE. CDR3 DNA: TGTGCCAGCAGCGTAGAATACAAGCGGGAGGGGACCGGGGAGCTGTTTTTT. It translates to CASSVEYKREGTGELFF.

In this sample, this clone turned up once. The rearrangement links TRBV4-2 to TRBJ2-7, with D perhaps matching TRBD2 (7 bases). CDR1 and CDR2 (germline): LGHNA, YNFKEQ. This CDR3 has 17 amino acids. Trimming shortened V by 1 base and J by 1 base, and 17 bases separated the two germline ends. This CDR3 is CASSQVRVGGGSYEQYF. DNA for the CDR3: TGTGCCAGCAGCCAAGTAAGGGTGGGAGGGGGTTCCTACGAGCAGTACTTC.

The sample holds one count of this clone. The rearrangement joins TRBV28 to TRBJ2-7; 8 bases fit TRBD1. Trimming at V came to 10 bases and at J to 1 base, leaving 3 bases not matched to a gene. This CDR3 contains 12 residues. Germline CDR1 reads MDHEN; CDR2 reads SYDVKM. CDR3 nucleotides: TGTGCCACCAGGACAGGGTCCTACGAGCAGTACTTC. Its protein is CATRTGSYEQYF.

V and J are TRBV27 and TRBJ2-7; TRBD2 might be the D (6 bases). V was cut by 8 bases and J by 2 bases, with 16 bases left in between. CDR1 is MNHEY, CDR2 SMNVEV, per germline (reference sequence). This CDR3 spans 14 amino acids. The CDR3 region is CASAVGGYPYEQYF. In DNA, the CDR3 is TGTGCCAGCGCGGTGGGGGGTTATCCCTACGAGCAGTACTTC.

Comments on this clone: The junction does not match germline at one end; this may be a read error. The chain uses TRBV20-1 and TRBJ2-1; D remains unclear. Germline CDR1 DFQATT, CDR2 SNEGSKA (reference sequence). The CDR3 contains 9 residues. The CDR3 nucleotides read TGCAGTGCTAGGAACGCCTGGGTCTTC. Residues: CSARNAWVF.

The gene calls are TRBV19 and TRBJ2-5; 8 bases match TRBD1. Germline V gene sequence: CDR1 LNHDA, CDR2 SQIVND (reference sequence). The junction had 21 bases not matched to a gene; V was cut back by 5 bases and J by 1 base. This CDR3 spans 20 amino acids. The DNA for the CDR3 is TGTGCCAGTAGTGACCTCGGCCAAGGGACAGGCCAATTGAGCCAAGAGACCCAGTACTTC. This sequence encodes CASSDLGQGTGQLSQETQYF.

The V gene is TRBV7-2, the J gene TRBJ2-1; D not resolved. Germline CDR1 is SGHTA and CDR2 is FQGNSA. The CDR3 covers 13 residues. The germline V and J ends were trimmed by 11 bases and 8 bases, with 19 bases remaining between them. The CDR3: CACEAGFADEQFF. DNA of the CDR3: TGTGCCTGCGAGGCTGGGTTCGCTGATGAGCAGTTCTTC.

The chain couples TRBV7-4 to TRBJ2-5, with D possibly TRBD2 on 7 matching bases. Judging by the DNA end, TRBJ2-7 fits better; the J call may be wrong. The length of the CDR3 is 15 residues. Germline V gene sequence: CDR1 SGHVT, CDR2 SQSDAQ. As DNA, the CDR3 is TGTGCCAGCAGCCTGGGGGCGGGAGAGCCCTACGAGCAGTACTTC. Translated: CASSLGAGEPYEQYF.

This clone occurred a few times. The rearrangement uses TRBV2 and TRBJ1-1; tentatively, D is TRBD1 (5 bases). Germline CDR1 and CDR2: SNHLY and FYNNEI. The V gene lost 1 base and the J gene lost 4 bases, with 10 bases spanning the gap. The CDR3 consists of 14 residues. The DNA for the CDR3 is TGTGCCAGCAGTGAAGGACAGACGGGCACTGAAGCTTTCTTT. Translated: CASSEGQTGTEAFF.